Presented here are 25 T cell receptor beta chains from one specimen sequenced in a study of blood T cell repertoires in COVID-19. The table came from immunoSEQ multiplex PCR; TCRdb's copy has only in-frame clones and leaves some out. The sample has approximately 160,000 clones, 65% to 85% seen once. Sequencing was done on a sample of peripheral blood. The receptors originated from a woman in her fifties or sixties with acute or convalescent COVID-19.

The rearrangement links TRBV7-8 to TRBJ1-6; 7 bases are shared with TRBD1. The V segment lost 2 bases and the J segment 6 bases; nucleotides outside the gene matches: 4. The CDR3 has 15 amino acids. CDR1 and CDR2 from the germline V gene are SGHVS and FQNEAQ. For the CDR3, the DNA is TGTGCCAGCAGCTTACCCCAGGGGGGTAATTCACCCCTCCACTTT. Its protein is CASSLPQGGNSPLHF.

This chain uses TRBV15 with TRBJ2-3, with TRBD1 identical over 7 bases. Per the germline V gene, CDR1 is LNHNV and CDR2 is YYDKDF (reference sequence). V lost 8 bases to trimming and J lost 3 bases; unmatched junction nucleotides: 20. The CDR3 spans 18 residues. The CDR3 is CATQGVVALSLGTDTQYF. The CDR3 bases are TGTGCCACCCAGGGGGTGGTGGCACTATCATTGGGGACAGATACGCAGTATTTT.

The chain couples TRBV6-5 to TRBJ1-2; D call uncertain. The V gene lost 2 bases and the J gene lost 8 bases, with 21 bases spanning the gap. The CDR3 is 16 residues long. Germline V gives CDR1 MNHEY, CDR2 SVGAGI. For the CDR3, the DNA is TGTGCCAGCAGTTACGACGGCCGAGGGTGGTTAGGAGGCTACACCTTC. Translation: CASSYDGRGWLGGYTF.

This sequence joins TRBV7-9 and TRBJ2-1; the D gene is possibly TRBD1 (6 bases). This CDR3 comprises 17 residues. The germline CDR1 and CDR2 sequences are SEHNR and FQNEAQ (reference sequence). The V end lost 5 bases, the J end lost 0 bases, and 17 bases lay between the germline ends. CDR3 bases: TGTGCCAGCAGCCCCCTTCCCGGGACACCCTCCTACAATGAGCAGTTCTTC. This sequence encodes CASSPLPGTPSYNEQFF.

This chain joins TRBV11-2 and TRBJ2-7, with D perhaps matching TRBD2 (6 bases). This CDR3 is 15 amino acids long. CDR1 and CDR2 (germline): SGHAT, FQNNGV. The germline V and J ends were trimmed by 5 bases and 2 bases, with 16 bases remaining between them. The CDR3: CASSHRLVSTYEQYF. As DNA, the CDR3 is TGTGCCAGCAGCCACCGACTAGTAAGCACCTACGAGCAGTACTTC.

V usage is TRBV6-2 or TRBV6-3 and J usage is TRBJ1-2; possibly TRBD1 for D (5 bases). Germline V gene sequence: CDR1 MNHEY, CDR2 SVGEGT. The ends were cut back, 5 bases at V and 7 bases at J, with 17 bases in the middle. CDR3 length: 14 residues. CDR3 sequence: CASSPGTAGGGYTF. The CDR3 nucleotides read TGTGCCAGCAGTCCCGGGACGGCCGGGGGTGGCTACACCTTC.

The chain couples TRBV10-3 to TRBJ2-4, with TRBD2 matching 7 bases. The CDR3 has 17 residues. In germline, CDR1 is ENHRY, CDR2 SYGVKD. V was clipped by 3 bases and J by 2 bases; unmatched bases: 10. CDR3 sequence: CAISDLGGKSSKNIQYF. The CDR3 bases are TGTGCCATCAGTGATCTGGGGGGGAAGAGTTCCAAAAACATTCAGTACTTC.

The chain recombines TRBV27 with TRBJ2-7; TRBD2 agrees at 9 bases. Germline CDR1 MNHEY, CDR2 SMNVEV (reference sequence). CDR3 size: 15 residues. The V gene end was trimmed by 6 bases and the J gene end by 3 bases; junction bases not matched to a gene: 9. CDR3 protein: CASSFERGAGYEQYF. The CDR3 nucleotides read TGTGCCAGCAGCTTCGAGCGGGGGGCAGGCTACGAGCAGTACTTC.

The chain recombines TRBV30 with TRBJ1-2; TRBD1 matches at 9 bases. After removal of 0 bases from V and 2 bases from J, the junction contained 4 bases not matched to a gene. CDR1 is GTSNPN, CDR2 SVGIG, per germline (reference sequence). There are 15 residues in the CDR3. The CDR3 DNA reads as TGTGCCTGGAGTGTGCAAGGGACAGGGAACTATGGCTACACCTTC. It specifies CAWSVQGTGNYGYTF.

The V gene is TRBV4-2, the J gene TRBJ1-1; 8 bases map to TRBD1. The CDR3 runs to 14 residues. The germline V gene encodes CDR1 LGHNA and CDR2 YNFKEQ. J gave up 11 bases and V 0 bases, and 8 bases lay outside the gene matches. The CDR3 loop is CASSQDRVDRVAFF. CDR3 nucleotides: TGTGCCAGCAGCCAAGATAGGGTGGACAGGGTGGCTTTCTTT.

This clone was found a few times. This chain links TRBV9 with TRBJ2-7; D gene uncertain. Trimming cost V 0 bases and J 4 bases, with 14 bases left between them. In germline, CDR1 is SGDLS, CDR2 YYNGEE. There are 15 residues in the CDR3. The CDR3 region is CASSVAFGGAYEQYF. DNA for the CDR3: TGTGCCAGCAGCGTAGCTTTCGGTGGAGCTTACGAGCAGTACTTC.

This chain joins TRBV9 and TRBJ1-5; TRBD1 might be the D (6 bases). V lost 0 bases to trimming and J lost 6 bases, with 13 bases between them. This CDR3 region has 15 residues. Per germline, CDR1 SGDLS and CDR2 YYNGEE. CDR3 coding DNA: TGTGCCAGCAGCGTAGCCAACAGGGCGGCTCAGCCCCAGCATTTT. Translated: CASSVANRAAQPQHF.

The J gene is TRBJ1-2, the V gene TRBV19; no definite D call. The CDR3 runs 15 residues. Germline assignment: CDR1 LNHDA and CDR2 SQIVND (reference sequence). Trimming cost V 3 bases and J 5 bases, with 16 bases left between them. CDR3 sequence reads: CASSIWDLGAYGYTF. In DNA, the CDR3 is TGTGCCAGTAGTATTTGGGATTTGGGAGCTTATGGCTACACCTTC.

This chain links TRBV5-1 with TRBJ1-4; D remains unclear. CDR3 length: 15 residues. V was cut by 4 bases and J by 0 bases, with 10 bases left in between. Germline V gene lookup returns CDR1 SGHRS and CDR2 YFSETQ. The CDR3 spells CASSGQQATNEKLFF. The DNA of the CDR3 is TGCGCCAGCAGCGGCCAACAAGCAACTAATGAAAAACTGTTTTTT.

The genes are TRBV29-1 and TRBJ2-5, with 9 bases matching TRBD2. The germline CDR1 and CDR2 sequences are SQVTM and ANQGSEA. The CDR3 loop spans 15 amino acids. J gave up 1 base and V 2 bases, and 5 bases lay outside the gene matches. CDR3 DNA: TGCAGCGTTGAAAAAGCGGGGGGTCCCCAAGAGACCCAGTACTTC. This translates into CSVEKAGGPQETQYF.

This clone was counted a single time. In DNA form, the CDR3 reads TGTGCCAGAAGCTTGGAGTTCAGGTGGCGCACAGATACGCAGTATTTT. Translating gives CARSLEFRWRTDTQYF. The chain combines TRBV5-3 with TRBJ2-3; no firm D call. TRBV5-3 is flagged as an ORF with uncertain function. The length of the CDR3 is 16 residues. V was cut by 0 bases and J by 1 base, with 12 bases left in between.

V usage is TRBV7-2 and J usage is TRBJ2-1; TRBD1 matches 9 bases. The CDR3 contains 14 residues. The germline V gene encodes CDR1 SGHTA and CDR2 FQGNSA. Trimming cost V 4 bases and J 9 bases; bases outside gene matches: 7. Here the CDR3 reads CASSSPDRGSEQFF. The DNA of the CDR3 is TGTGCCAGCAGCTCTCCGGACAGGGGCAGTGAGCAGTTCTTC.

The rearrangement uses TRBV5-6 and TRBJ1-5; 7 nucleotides match TRBD1. The CDR3 length is 14 residues. V gave up 4 bases and J gave up 3 bases; unmatched junction bases: 4. CDR1 SGHDT and CDR2 YYEEEE come from the germline V gene. CDR3 amino acids: CASSRQGVNQPQHF. CDR3 bases: TGTGCCAGCAGCCGACAGGGCGTCAATCAGCCCCAGCATTTT.

This clone was observed a handful of times. The rearrangement uses TRBV7-6 and TRBJ1-1; possible D gene TRBD1, 6 bases. Deletions cut 2 bases from V and 8 bases from J, with 15 bases between. The CDR3 is 14 residues long. CDR1 SGHVS and CDR2 FNYEAQ come from the germline V gene. The CDR3, as DNA: TGTGCCAGCAGCTTAACGGCGTCAGGGGCGGAAGCTTTCTTT. Translation gives CASSLTASGAEAFF. The variable domain in full, with the rest retrieved from reference TRBV7-6 and TRBJ1-1, is GAGVSQSPRYKVTKRGQDVALRCDPISGHVSLYWYRQALGQGPEFLTYFNYEAQQDKSGLPNDRFSAERPEGSISTLTIQRTEQRDSAMYRCASSLTASGAEAFFGQGTRLTVV.

The CDR3, as DNA: TGTGCCAGCAGCTTAGCAAGACTAGACCAGTACTTC. Protein sequence: CASSLARLDQYF. This chain links TRBV7-9 with TRBJ2-4, with a tentative D call TRBD2 (6 bases). V lost 0 bases, J lost 13 bases, and 10 bases lay in between. The CDR3 loop spans 12 amino acids. Germline loops: CDR1 SEHNR, CDR2 FQNEAQ (reference sequence).

The chain joins TRBV5-8 to TRBJ1-5; D remains unclear. This CDR3 contains 13 residues. Germline values: CDR1 SGHTS, CDR2 YDEGEE. The germline V and J ends were trimmed by 4 bases and 4 bases, with 9 bases remaining between them. The CDR3 sequence is CASSPQLNQPQHF. In nucleotides, the CDR3 is TGTGCCAGCAGCCCGCAACTAAATCAGCCCCAGCATTTT.

The chain uses TRBV7-9 and TRBJ1-5; D remains unclear. V lost 1 base to trimming and J lost 12 bases, with 10 bases between them. This CDR3 contains 12 residues. Germline-derived CDR1 and CDR2 are SEHNR and FQNEAQ (reference sequence). CDR3 sequence: CASSLVGFLQHF. CDR3 coding DNA: TGTGCCAGCAGCTTAGTTGGCTTTCTCCAGCATTTT.

This chain joins TRBV4-2 and TRBJ1-4; D remains unclear. Per the germline V gene, CDR1 is LGHNA and CDR2 is YNFKEQ. Trimming removed 0 bases from V and 2 bases from J, with 4 bases in between. CDR3 size: 14 residues. The CDR3 bases are TGTGCCAGCAGCCAAGACAGGACTAATGAAAAACTGTTTTTT. Encoded protein: CASSQDRTNEKLFF.

The gene calls are TRBV5-1 and TRBJ1-4; tentatively, D is TRBD1 (5 bases). Germline V lookup: CDR1 SGHRS, CDR2 YFSETQ. V shed 1 base and J shed 8 bases, with 6 bases lying between them. The CDR3 has 12 amino acids. Here the CDR3 reads CASSLRGEKLFF. In nucleotides, the CDR3 is TGCGCCAGCAGCTTGCGGGGGGAAAAACTGTTTTTT.

This clone was seen only a few times. One end of the junction varies from germline; a read error may be responsible. V gene TRBV6-1 combines with J gene TRBJ2-7; 9 nucleotides line up with TRBD2. CDR3 length: 17 residues. CDR1 is MNHNS and CDR2 is SASEGT in the germline V gene. The CDR3 protein is CASTEFRPSGAAYEQYF. CDR3 nucleotides: TGTGCCAGCACTGAATTTCGGCCTAGCGGGGCCGCCTACGAGCAGTACTTC.